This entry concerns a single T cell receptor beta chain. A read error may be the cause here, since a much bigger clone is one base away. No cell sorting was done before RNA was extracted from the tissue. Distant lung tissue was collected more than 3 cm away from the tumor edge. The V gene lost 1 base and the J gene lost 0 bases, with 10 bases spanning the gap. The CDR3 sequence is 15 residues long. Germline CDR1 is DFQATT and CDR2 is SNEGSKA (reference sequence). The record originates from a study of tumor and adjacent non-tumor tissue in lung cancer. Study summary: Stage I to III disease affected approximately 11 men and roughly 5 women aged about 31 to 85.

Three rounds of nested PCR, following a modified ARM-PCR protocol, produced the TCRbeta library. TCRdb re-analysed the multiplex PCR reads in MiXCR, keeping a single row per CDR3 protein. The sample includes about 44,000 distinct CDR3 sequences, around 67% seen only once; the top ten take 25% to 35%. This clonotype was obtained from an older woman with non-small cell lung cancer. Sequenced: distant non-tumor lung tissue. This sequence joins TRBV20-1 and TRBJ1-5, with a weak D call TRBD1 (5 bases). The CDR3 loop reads CSARGGHTSNQPQHF. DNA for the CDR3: TGCAGTGCTAGAGGCGGACATACTAGCAATCAGCCCCAGCATTTT.